This entry is about one TCR beta chain. These data are taken from a study of blood T cell repertoires in COVID-19. Source study methods: For nucleated cells, counts were estimated from reference gene primer amplification. The protocol was immunoSEQ multiplex PCR, while the TCRdb copy is restricted to in-frame clones and leaves out a portion. Clone size and V and J calls were adopted from that table, with D and trimming inferred from the DNA. The table lists about 170,000 clones, approximately 85% of them singletons. CDR3 length: 16 residues. V dropped 2 bases and J dropped 5; count of bases not matched to a gene: 11. Germline CDR1 and CDR2: SGHNT and YYREEE (reference sequence).

This sequence was found in a man aged 35 to 55 who had recovered from COVID-19. The sequenced sample consisted of peripheral blood. V usage is TRBV5-4 and J usage is TRBJ2-7; 9 nucleotides match TRBD1. DNA for the CDR3: TGTGCCAGCAGCTTTACCGGGACAGGGAATTCCCACGAGCAGTACTTC. Translation gives CASSFTGTGNSHEQYF. The full variable domain, its missing parts supplied by reference TRBV5-4 and TRBJ2-7, is ETGVTQSPTHLIKTRGQQVTLRCSSQSGHNTVSWYQQALGQGPQFIFQYYREEENGRGNFPPRFSGLQFPNYSSELNVNALELDDSALYLCASSFTGTGNSHEQYFGPGTRLTVT.